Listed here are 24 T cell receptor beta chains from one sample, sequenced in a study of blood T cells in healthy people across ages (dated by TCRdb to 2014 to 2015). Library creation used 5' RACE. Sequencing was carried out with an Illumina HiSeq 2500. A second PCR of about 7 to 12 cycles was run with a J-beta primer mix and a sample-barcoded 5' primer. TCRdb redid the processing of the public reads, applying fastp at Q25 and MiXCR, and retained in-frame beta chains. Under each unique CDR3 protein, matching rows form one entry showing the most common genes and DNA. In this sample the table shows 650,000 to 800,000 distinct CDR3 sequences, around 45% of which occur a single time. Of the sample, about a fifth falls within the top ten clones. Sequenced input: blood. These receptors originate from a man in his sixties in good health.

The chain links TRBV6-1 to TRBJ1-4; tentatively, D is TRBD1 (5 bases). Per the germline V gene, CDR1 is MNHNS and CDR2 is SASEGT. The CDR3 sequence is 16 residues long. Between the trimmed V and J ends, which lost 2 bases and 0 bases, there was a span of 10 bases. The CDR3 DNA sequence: TGTGCCAGCAGTGAAATCGGGGGACCAACTAATGAAAAACTGTTTTTT. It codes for CASSEIGGPTNEKLFF.

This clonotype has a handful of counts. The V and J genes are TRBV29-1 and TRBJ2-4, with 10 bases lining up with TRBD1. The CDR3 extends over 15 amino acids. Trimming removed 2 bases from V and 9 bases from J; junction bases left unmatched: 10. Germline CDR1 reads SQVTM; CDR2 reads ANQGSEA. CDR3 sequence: CSVETLGTGDVIQYF. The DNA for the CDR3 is TGCAGCGTTGAAACCCTAGGGACAGGGGACGTCATTCAGTACTTC.

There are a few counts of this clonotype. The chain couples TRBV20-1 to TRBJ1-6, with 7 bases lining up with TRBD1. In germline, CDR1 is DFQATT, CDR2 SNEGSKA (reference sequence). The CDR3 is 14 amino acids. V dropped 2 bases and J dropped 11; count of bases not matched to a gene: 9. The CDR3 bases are TGCAGTGCTAGAAGACAGGGTTCGCATCCACCCCTCCACTTT. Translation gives CSARRQGSHPPLHF.

DNA of the CDR3: TGTGCCAGCAGCACCCAAACGATGAACACTGAAGCTTTCTTT. This encodes CASSTQTMNTEAFF. V and J are TRBV6-2 or TRBV6-3 and TRBJ1-1; no clear D gene. The CDR3 length is 14 residues. V lost 6 bases to trimming and J lost 0 bases, with 11 bases between them. Germline CDR1 and CDR2: MNHEY and SVGEGT.

CDR3 protein: CASSLGTGPQPQHF. The CDR3 DNA follows: TGTGCCAGCAGCTTGGGGACAGGGCCTCAGCCCCAGCATTTT. J is TRBJ1-5 and V is TRBV5-6; 8 bases are a match to TRBD1. Germline V gene lookup returns CDR1 SGHDT and CDR2 YYEEEE. The CDR3 spans 14 residues. The trim removed 0 bases at V and 6 bases at J, leaving 2 bases unmatched.

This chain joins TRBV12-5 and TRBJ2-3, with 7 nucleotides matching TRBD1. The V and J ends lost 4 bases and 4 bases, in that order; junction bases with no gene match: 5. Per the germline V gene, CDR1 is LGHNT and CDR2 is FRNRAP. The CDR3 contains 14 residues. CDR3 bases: TGTGCTAGTGGTTCGGGACAGATCGCAGATACGCAGTATTTT. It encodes CASGSGQIADTQYF.

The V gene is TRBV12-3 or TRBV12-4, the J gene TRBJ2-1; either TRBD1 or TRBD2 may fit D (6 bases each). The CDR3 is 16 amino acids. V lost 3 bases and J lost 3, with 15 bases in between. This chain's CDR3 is CASSFTGRGLYNEQFF. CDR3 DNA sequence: TGTGCCAGCAGTTTTACGGGCAGGGGACTCTACAATGAGCAGTTCTTC.

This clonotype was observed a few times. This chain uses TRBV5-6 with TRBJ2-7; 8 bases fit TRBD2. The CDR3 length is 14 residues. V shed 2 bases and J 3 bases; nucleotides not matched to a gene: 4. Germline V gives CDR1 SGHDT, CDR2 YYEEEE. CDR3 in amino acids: CASSFTSGFYEQYF. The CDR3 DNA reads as TGTGCCAGCAGCTTCACTAGCGGCTTCTACGAGCAGTACTTC.

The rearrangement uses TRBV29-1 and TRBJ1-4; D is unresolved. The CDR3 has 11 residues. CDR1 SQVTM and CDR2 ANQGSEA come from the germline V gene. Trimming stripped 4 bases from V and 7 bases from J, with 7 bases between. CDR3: CSVVITEKLFF. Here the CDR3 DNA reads TGCAGCGTTGTAATAACTGAAAAACTGTTTTTT.

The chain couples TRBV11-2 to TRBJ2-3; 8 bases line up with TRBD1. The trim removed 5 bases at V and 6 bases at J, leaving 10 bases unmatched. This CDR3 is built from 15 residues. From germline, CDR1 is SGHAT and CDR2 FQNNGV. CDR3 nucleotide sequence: TGTGCCAGCAGCCCGACAGGGGTAATGGGTGATACGCAGTATTTT. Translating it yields CASSPTGVMGDTQYF.

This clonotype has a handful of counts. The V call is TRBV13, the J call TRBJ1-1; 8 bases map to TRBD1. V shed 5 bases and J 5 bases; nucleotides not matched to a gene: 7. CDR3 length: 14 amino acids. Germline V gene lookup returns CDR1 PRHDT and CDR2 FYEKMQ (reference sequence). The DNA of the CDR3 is TGTGCCAGCAGCCCATCAGGGGGCTTAACTGAAGCTTTCTTT. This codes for CASSPSGGLTEAFF.

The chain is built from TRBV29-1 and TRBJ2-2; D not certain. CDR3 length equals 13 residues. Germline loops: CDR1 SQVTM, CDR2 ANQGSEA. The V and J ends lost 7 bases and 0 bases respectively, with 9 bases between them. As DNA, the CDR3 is TGCAGCGCATTAACTACGAACACCGGGGAGCTGTTTTTT. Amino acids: CSALTTNTGELFF.

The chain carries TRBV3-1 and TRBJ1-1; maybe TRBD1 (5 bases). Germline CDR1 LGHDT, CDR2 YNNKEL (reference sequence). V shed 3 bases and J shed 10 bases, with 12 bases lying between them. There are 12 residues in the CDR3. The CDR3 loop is CASSQTDSGAFF. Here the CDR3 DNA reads TGTGCCAGCAGCCAGACTGACAGCGGAGCTTTCTTT.

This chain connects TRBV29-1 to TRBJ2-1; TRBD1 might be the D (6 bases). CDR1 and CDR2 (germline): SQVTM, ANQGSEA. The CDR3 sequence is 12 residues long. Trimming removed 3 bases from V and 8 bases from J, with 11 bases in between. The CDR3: CSVEQGIYEQFF. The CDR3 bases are TGCAGCGTTGAGCAGGGGATCTATGAGCAGTTCTTC.

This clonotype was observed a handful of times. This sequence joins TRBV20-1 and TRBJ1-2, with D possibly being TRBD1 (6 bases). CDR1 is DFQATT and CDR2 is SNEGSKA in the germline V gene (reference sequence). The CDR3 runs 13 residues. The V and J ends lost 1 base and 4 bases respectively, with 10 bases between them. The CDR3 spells CSARGGGLYGYTF. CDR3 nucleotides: TGCAGTGCTAGAGGGGGGGGCCTCTATGGCTACACCTTC.

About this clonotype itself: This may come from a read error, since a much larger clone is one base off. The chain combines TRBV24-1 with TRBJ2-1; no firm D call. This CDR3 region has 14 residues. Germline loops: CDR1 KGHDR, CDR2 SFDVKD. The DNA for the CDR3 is TGTGCCACCAGTCCGGCGAGCTCCTACGATGAGCAGTTCTTC. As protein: CATSPASSYDEQFF.

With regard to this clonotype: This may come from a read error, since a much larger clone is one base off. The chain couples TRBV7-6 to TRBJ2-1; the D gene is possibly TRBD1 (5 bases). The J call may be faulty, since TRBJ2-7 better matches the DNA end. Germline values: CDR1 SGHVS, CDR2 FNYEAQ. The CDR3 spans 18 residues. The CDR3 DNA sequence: TGTGCCAGCAGCCGAAGGGTTCAGGGATTAAGCTCCTACAATGAGCAGTACTTC. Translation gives CASSRRVQGLSSYNEQYF.

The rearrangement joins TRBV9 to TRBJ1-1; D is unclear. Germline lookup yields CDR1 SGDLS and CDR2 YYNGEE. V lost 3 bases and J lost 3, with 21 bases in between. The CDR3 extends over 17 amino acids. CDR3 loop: CASSAGSRGGVDTEAFF. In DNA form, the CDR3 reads TGTGCCAGCAGCGCGGGAAGCCGCGGCGGTGTGGACACTGAAGCTTTCTTT.

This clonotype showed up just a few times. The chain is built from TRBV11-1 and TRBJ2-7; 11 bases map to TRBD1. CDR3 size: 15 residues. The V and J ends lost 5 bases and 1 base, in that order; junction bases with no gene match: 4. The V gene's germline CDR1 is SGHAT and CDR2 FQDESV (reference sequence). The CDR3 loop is CASSAGTGGSYEQYF. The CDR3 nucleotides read TGTGCCAGCAGCGCGGGGACAGGGGGTTCCTACGAGCAGTACTTC. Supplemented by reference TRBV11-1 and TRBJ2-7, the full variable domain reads EAEVAQSPRYKITEKSQAVAFWCDPISGHATLYWYRQILGQGPELLVQFQDESVVDDSQLPKDRFSAERLKGVDSTLKIQPAELGDSAMYLCASSAGTGGSYEQYFGPGTRLTVT.

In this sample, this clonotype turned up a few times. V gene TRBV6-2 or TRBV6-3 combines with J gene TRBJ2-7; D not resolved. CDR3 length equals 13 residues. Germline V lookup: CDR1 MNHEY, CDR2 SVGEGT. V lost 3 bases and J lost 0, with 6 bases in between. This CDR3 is CASSYEFSYEQYF. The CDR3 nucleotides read TGTGCCAGCAGTTATGAGTTCTCCTACGAGCAGTACTTC.

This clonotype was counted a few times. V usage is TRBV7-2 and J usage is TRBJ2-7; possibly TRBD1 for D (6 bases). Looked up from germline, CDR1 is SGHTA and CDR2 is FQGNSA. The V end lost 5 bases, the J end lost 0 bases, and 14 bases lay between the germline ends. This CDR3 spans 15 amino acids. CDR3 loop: CASSPRGTLSYEQYF. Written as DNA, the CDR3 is TGTGCCAGCAGCCCTAGGGGGACACTCTCCTACGAGCAGTACTTC.

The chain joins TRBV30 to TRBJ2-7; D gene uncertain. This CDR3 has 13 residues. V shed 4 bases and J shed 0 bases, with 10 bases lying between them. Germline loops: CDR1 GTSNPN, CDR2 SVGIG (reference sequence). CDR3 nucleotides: TGTGCCTGGACCCCCGTCAGCTCCTACGAGCAGTACTTC. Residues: CAWTPVSSYEQYF.

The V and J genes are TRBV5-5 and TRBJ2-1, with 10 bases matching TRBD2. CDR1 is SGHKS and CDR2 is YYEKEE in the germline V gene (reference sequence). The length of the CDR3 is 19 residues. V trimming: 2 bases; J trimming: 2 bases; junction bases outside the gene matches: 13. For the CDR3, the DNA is TGTGCCAGCAGCTTCCAGACCAGCGGGGGGGCAAGTCCCTACAATGAGCAGTTCTTC. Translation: CASSFQTSGGASPYNEQFF.

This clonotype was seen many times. CDR3 sequence: CSAPRGETQYF. CDR3 DNA: TGCAGCGCTCCCCGTGGAGAGACCCAGTACTTC. This rearrangement joins TRBV20-1 to TRBJ2-5; D gene unclear. Germline loops: CDR1 DFQATT, CDR2 SNEGSKA (reference sequence). The CDR3 contains 11 residues.